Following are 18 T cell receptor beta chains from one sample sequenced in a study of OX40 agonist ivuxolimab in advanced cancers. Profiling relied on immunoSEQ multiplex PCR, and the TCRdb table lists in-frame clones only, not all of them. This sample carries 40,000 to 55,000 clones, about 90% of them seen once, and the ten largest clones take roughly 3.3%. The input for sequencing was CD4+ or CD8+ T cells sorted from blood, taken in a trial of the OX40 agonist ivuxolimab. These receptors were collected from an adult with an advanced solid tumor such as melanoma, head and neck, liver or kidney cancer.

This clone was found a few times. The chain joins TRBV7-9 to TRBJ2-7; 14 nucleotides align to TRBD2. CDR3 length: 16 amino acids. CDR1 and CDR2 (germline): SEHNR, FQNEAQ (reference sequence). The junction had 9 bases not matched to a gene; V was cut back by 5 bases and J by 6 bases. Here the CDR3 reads CASSPLTSGRAGEQYF. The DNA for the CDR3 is TGTGCCAGCAGCCCACTGACTAGCGGGAGGGCCGGCGAGCAGTACTTC.

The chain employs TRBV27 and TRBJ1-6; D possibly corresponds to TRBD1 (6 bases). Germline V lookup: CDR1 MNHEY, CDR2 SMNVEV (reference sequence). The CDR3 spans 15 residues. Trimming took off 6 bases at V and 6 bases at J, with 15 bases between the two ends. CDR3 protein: CASSTGSRPNSPLHF. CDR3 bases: TGTGCCAGCAGCACAGGGAGCCGCCCTAATTCACCCCTCCACTTT.

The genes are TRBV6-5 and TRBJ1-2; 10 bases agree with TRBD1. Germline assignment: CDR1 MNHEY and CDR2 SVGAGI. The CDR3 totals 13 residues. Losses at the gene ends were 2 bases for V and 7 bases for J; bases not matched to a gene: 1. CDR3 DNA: TGTGCCAGCAGTTACGGACAGGGGGGTGGCTACACCTTC. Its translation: CASSYGQGGGYTF.

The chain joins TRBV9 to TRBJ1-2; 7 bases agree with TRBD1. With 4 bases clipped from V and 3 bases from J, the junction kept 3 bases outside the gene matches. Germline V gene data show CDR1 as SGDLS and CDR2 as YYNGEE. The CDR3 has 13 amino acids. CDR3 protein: CASSPTGDYGYTF. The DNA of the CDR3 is TGTGCCAGCAGCCCCACAGGGGACTATGGCTACACCTTC. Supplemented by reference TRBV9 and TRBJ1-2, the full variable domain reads DSGVTQTPKHLITATGQRVTLRCSPRSGDLSVYWYQQSLDQGLQFLIQYYNGEERAKGNILERFSAQQFPDLHSELNLSSLELGDSALYFCASSPTGDYGYTFGSGTRLTVV.

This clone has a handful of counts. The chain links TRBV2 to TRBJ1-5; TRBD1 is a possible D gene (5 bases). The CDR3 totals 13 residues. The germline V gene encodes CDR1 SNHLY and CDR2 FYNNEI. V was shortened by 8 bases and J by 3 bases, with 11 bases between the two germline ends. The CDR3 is CASRWGVNQPQHF. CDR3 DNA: TGTGCCAGCCGGTGGGGGGTCAATCAGCCCCAGCATTTT.

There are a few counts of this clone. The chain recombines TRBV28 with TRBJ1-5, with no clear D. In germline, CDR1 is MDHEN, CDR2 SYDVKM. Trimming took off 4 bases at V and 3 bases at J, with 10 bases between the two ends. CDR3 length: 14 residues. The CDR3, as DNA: TGTGCCAGCAGTTCGCTCCGAGTCAATCAGCCCCAGCATTTT. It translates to CASSSLRVNQPQHF.

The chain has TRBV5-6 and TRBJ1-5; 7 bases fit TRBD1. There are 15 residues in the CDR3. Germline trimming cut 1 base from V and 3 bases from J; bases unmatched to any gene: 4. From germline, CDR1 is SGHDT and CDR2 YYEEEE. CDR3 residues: CASSLWTGTNQPQHF. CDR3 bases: TGTGCCAGCAGCTTGTGGACAGGAACCAATCAGCCCCAGCATTTT.

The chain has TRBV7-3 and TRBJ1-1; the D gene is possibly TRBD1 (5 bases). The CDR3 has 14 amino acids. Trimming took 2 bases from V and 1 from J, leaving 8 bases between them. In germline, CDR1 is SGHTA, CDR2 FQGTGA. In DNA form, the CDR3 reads TGTGCCAGCAGCTTAGACAGTTCGAACACTGAAGCTTTCTTT. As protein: CASSLDSSNTEAFF. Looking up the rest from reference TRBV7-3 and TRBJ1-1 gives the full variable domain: GAGVSQTPSNKVTEKGKYVELRCDPISGHTALYWYRQSLGQGPEFLIYFQGTGAADDSGLPNDRFFAVRPEGSVSTLKIQRTERGDSAVYLCASSLDSSNTEAFFGQGTRLTVV.

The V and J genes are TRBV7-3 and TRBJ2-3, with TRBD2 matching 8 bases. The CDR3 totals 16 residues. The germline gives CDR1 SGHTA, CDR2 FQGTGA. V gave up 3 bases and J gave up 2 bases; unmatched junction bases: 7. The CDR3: CASSFYSSGATDTQYF. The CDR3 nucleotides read TGTGCCAGCAGCTTCTATAGTAGCGGGGCCACAGATACGCAGTATTTT.

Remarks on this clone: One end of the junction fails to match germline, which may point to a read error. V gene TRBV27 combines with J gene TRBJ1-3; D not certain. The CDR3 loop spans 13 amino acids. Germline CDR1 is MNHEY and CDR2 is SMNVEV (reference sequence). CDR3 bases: TGTGCCAGTAGTATCGGACCTGGGAACACCATATATTTT. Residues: CASSIGPGNTIYF.

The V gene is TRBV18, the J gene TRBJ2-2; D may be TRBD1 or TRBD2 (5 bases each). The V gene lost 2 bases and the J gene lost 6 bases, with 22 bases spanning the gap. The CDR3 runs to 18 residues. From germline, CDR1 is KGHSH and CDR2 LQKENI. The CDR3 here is CASSPRGTERSRAGELFF. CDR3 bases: TGTGCCAGCTCACCAAGGGGCACCGAACGTTCGCGGGCCGGGGAGCTGTTTTTT.

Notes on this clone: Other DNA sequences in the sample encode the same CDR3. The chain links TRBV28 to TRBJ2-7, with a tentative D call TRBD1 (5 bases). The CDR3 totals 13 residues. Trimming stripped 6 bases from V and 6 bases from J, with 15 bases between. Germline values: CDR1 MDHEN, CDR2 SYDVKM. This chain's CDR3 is CASSISGLPEQYF. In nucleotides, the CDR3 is TGTGCCAGCAGCATCTCAGGGTTGCCCGAGCAGTACTTC.

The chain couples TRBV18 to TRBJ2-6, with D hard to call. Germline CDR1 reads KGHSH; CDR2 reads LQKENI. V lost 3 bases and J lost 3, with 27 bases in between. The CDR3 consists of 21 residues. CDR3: CASSPNRSPGRITLGANVLTF. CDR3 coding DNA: TGTGCCAGCTCACCCAACCGATCTCCCGGCCGAATCACTCTTGGGGCCAACGTCCTGACTTTC.

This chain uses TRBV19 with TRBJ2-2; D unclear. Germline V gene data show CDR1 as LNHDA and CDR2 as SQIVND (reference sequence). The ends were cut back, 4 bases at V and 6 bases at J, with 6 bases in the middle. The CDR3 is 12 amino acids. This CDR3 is CASSTGAGELFF. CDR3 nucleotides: TGTGCCAGTAGTACTGGGGCCGGGGAGCTGTTTTTT.

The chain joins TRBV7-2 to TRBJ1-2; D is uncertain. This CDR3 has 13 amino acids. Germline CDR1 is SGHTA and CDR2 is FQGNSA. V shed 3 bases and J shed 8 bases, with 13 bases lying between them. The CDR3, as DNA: TGTGCCAGCAGCTTGTTCGAAGTGGGAGGCTACACCTTC. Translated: CASSLFEVGGYTF. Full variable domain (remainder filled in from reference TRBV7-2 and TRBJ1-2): GAGVSQSPSNKVTEKGKDVELRCDPISGHTALYWYRQSLGQGLEFLIYFQGNSAPDKSGLPSDRFSAERTGGSVSTLTIQRTQQEDSAVYLCASSLFEVGGYTFGSGTRLTVV.

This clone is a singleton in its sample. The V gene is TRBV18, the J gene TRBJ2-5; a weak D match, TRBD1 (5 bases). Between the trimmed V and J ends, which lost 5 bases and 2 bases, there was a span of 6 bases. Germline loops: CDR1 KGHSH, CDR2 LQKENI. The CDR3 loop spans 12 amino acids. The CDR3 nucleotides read TGTGCCAGCTCAGACAGTCAAGAGACCCAGTACTTC. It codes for CASSDSQETQYF.

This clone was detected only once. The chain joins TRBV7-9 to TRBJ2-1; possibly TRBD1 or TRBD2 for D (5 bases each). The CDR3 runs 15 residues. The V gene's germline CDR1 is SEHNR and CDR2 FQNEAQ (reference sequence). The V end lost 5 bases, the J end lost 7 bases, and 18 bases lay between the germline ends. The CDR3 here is CASSHGTPIGNEQFF. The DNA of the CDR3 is TGTGCCAGCAGCCATGGGACCCCTATCGGGAATGAGCAGTTCTTC.

CDR3 nucleotides: TGCGCCAGCAGCTTGGGGGCAGGGAACGGCTACACCTTC. It codes for CASSLGAGNGYTF. The J gene is TRBJ1-2, the V gene TRBV5-1; a possible D gene is TRBD1 (5 bases). CDR1 SGHRS and CDR2 YFSETQ come from the germline V gene. There are 13 residues in the CDR3. Trimming stripped 0 bases from V and 8 bases from J, with 11 bases between.